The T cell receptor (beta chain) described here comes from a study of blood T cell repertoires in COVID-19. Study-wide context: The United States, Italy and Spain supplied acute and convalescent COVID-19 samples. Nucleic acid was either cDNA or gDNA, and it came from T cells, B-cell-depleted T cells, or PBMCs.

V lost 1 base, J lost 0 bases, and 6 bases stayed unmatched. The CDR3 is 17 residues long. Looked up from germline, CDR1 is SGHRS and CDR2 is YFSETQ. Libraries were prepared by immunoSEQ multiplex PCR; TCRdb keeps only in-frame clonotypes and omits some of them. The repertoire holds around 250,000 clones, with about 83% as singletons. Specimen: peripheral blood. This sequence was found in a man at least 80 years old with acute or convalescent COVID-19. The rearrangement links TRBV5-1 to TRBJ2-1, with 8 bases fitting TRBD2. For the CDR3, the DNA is TGCGCCAGCAGCTTGAGCACTAGCGGAACCTCCTACAATGAGCAGTTCTTC. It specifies CASSLSTSGTSYNEQFF.